This TCR beta chain was profiled in a study of blood T cell repertoires in COVID-19. Across the study: Sample material is recorded as cDNA or gDNA derived from T cells, B-cell-depleted T cells, or PBMCs.

Repertoires were generated with immunoSEQ multiplex PCR, while TCRdb's copy carries only in-frame clones and drops some. Found here are hundreds of thousands of clones, 87% of them singletons; the top ten hold approximately 3.1%. Enrollees, about 18 to 89 years old, lived in some 24 US areas. Grouping used clinical history reported by participants in a survey and questionnaire. CDR3 length: 14 amino acids. Germline CDR1 KGHSH, CDR2 LQKENI. Trimming removed 6 bases at V and 6 bases at J, with 17 bases between. Sequencing was done on a sample of PBMCs or T cells enriched from blood (not recorded which). This clonotype was obtained from a woman in her 30s who had recovered from COVID-19. The chain uses TRBV18 and TRBJ1-1; TRBD1 might be the D (6 bases). The CDR3: CASSPSGARAEAFF. CDR3 nucleotide sequence: TGTGCCAGCTCGCCGTCAGGGGCGCGGGCTGAAGCTTTCTTT.